This T cell receptor (beta chain) was profiled in a study of beta chain features in type 1 diabetes. Study-wide results and limits: In all four CD4+ subsets, TCRB CDR3 length was significantly, moderately reduced in type 1 diabetes.

This clone was counted at least ten times. Its antigen remains unidentified. This CDR3 has 14 residues. Per germline, CDR1 ENHRY and CDR2 SYGVKD. Deletions cut 4 bases from V and 7 bases from J, with 16 bases between. The authors reverse transcribed all of the isolated RNA, so sequencing captured expressed TCRB transcripts. Profiling relied on immunoSEQ multiplex PCR, and the TCRdb table lists in-frame clones only, not all of them. The sample consists of a few hundred thousand clones, over 9% of them appearing once. Sequencing input: central memory CD4+ T cells from blood. The clonotype was recovered from a young man with type 1 diabetes. The chain recombines TRBV10-3 with TRBJ1-1; D not certain. The CDR3 nucleotides read TGTGCCATCAGTGCGTCCGCCTGGCAGATTGAAGCTTTCTTT. This translates into CAISASAWQIEAFF.